This T cell receptor (beta chain) was recorded in a study of cytomegalovirus exposure and HLA in healthy donors. In its sample, this clone was seen a few times. Its antigen is as yet unknown. The PCR employed 60 Vbeta primers together with 13 Jbeta primers. Assay used: immunoSEQ multiplex PCR; TCRdb lists only in-frame clones, some missing. The table shows about 150,000 clones, with roughly 77% occurring only once. CDR3 length: 16 residues. V gave up 3 bases and J gave up 13 bases; unmatched junction bases: 18. Per germline, CDR1 SGHDN and CDR2 FVKESK. General study results and limits: There were around 160 TCR beta chains listed as cytomegalovirus-associated.

The sequenced sample consisted of PBMCs. The rearrangement joins TRBV14 to TRBJ2-1; 7 positions agree with TRBD1. This sequence originates from a man younger than 40 in good health and CMV-seropositive. CDR3 sequence: CASSHDPPGTAIDQFF. The CDR3 DNA is TGTGCCAGCAGCCATGATCCTCCCGGGACAGCTATCGATCAGTTCTTC.